The rows below give T cell receptor beta chains drawn from one sample of a study of blood T cell repertoires in COVID-19. The repertoire was sequenced with immunoSEQ multiplex PCR; TCRdb's copy has only in-frame clones and lacks some. The repertoire holds approximately 150,000 clones, with about 86% as singletons. The source material was PBMCs or T cells enriched from blood (not recorded which). All receptors derive from a middle-aged man with acute COVID-19. CDR3s include the opening cysteine and the closing phenylalanine or tryptophan. The size field is filled for only some rows; it gives once, few, many or a size class.

TRBJ2-4 NA 14 TRBV29-1 CSVEREQGLSIQYF
TRBJ2-1 NA 15 TRBV9 CASSVEGADYNEQFF
TRBJ1-3 NA 13 TRBV7-2 CASSLGSGNTIYF
TRBJ2-7 NA 13 TRBV12-3/TRBV12-4 CASRKTGDYEQYF
TRBJ2-5 NA 15 TRBV7-9 CASSLRRGRGETQYF
TRBJ1-2 NA 12 TRBV29-1 CSVDVQGEGYTF
TRBJ2-3 few 13 TRBV12-3/TRBV12-4 CASYGTGGDTQYF
TRBJ2-1 once 16 TRBV4-2 CASSPGRTSGSREQFF
TRBJ2-5 few 14 TRBV9 CASSGIGGQETQYF
TRBJ2-3 NA 16 TRBV5-1 CASSLQAGGNTDTQYF
TRBJ1-6 NA 16 TRBV2 CASTINLGGRTSPLHF
TRBJ1-2 NA 13 TRBV19 CASSIRGNYGYTF
TRBJ2-3 once 16 TRBV29-1 CSVVGTSGGRADTQYF
TRBJ1-2 NA 18 TRBV4-1 CASSQESLWDRPNYGYTF
TRBJ1-2 few 18 TRBV12-5 CASGLVQNWDRANYGYTF
TRBJ1-5 NA 15 TRBV19 CASSVGSEAGQPQHF
TRBJ1-3 NA 16 TRBV3-1/TRBV3-2 CASSQGQGYSGNTIYF
TRBJ2-7 NA 15 TRBV15 CATSRDFPQSYEQYF
TRBJ2-7 once 15 TRBV10-3 CAISEGSGFAYEQYF
TRBJ1-2 few 13 TRBV28 CASSLTGGYGYTF
TRBJ2-5 NA 13 TRBV30 CAWSAQVRETQYF
TRBJ2-1 NA 15 TRBV5-1 CASSLIAGSYNEQFF
TRBJ2-3 NA 14 TRBV15 CATGQVNSRNTQYF
TRBJ2-1 NA 15 TRBV11-3 CASSLDGSSYNEQFF
TRBJ1-2 NA 13 TRBV7-2 CASSRDRDYGYTF
TRBJ2-2 NA 14 TRBV6-5 CAGRTGGIVGELFF
TRBJ1-6 NA 13 TRBV11-2 CASSLGERSPLHF
TRBJ1-2 NA 16 TRBV19 CASSNPRLGRDYGYTF
TRBJ2-1 NA 16 TRBV5-1 CASSLVRGSSYNEQFF
TRBJ2-7 NA 11 TRBV29-1 CSVTGLYEQYF
TRBJ2-5 NA 15 TRBV6-5 CASSYSQGGEETQYF
TRBJ2-2 NA 19 TRBV5-1 CASSPRFKQGASETGELFF
TRBJ1-2 NA 15 TRBV5-6 CASSPGQGTSYGYTF
TRBJ2-5 NA 16 TRBV19 CASSTRSGQGGETQYF
TRBJ1-5 NA 14 TRBV2 CASMGLASNQPQHF
TRBJ2-5 NA 14 TRBV3-1/TRBV3-2 CASSQGTGGETQYF
TRBJ1-1 NA 13 TRBV10-1 CASSETVNTEAFF
TRBJ2-7 NA 13 TRBV6-5 CASGRDIFYEQYF
TRBJ2-3 once 12 TRBV29-1 CSVGGDTDTQYF
TRBJ1-5 NA 13 TRBV3-1/TRBV3-2 CASSQTENQPQHF